The next 28 T cell receptor beta chains were all read from a single sample in a study of cytomegalovirus exposure and HLA in healthy donors. Using immunoSEQ multiplex PCR, the repertoire was profiled, and TCRdb retains in-frame clones only, with some absent. The table has 150,000 to 200,000 clones, more than 75% seen once. The sequenced sample consisted of PBMCs. These TCRs come from a man aged 18 to 30 in good health and CMV-seropositive.

The V call is TRBV4-2, the J call TRBJ2-2; D is unclear. The germline V and J ends were trimmed by 0 bases and 5 bases, with 13 bases remaining between them. Per the germline V gene, CDR1 is LGHNA and CDR2 is YNFKEQ. The CDR3 covers 16 residues. The CDR3 spells CASSQDLSSVTGELFF. Written as DNA, the CDR3 is TGTGCCAGCAGCCAAGATCTTTCCTCGGTGACCGGGGAGCTGTTTTTT.

This clone occurred many times. J is TRBJ1-1 and V is TRBV19; D is undetermined. With 5 bases removed from V and 0 bases from J, the gap between germline ends came to 7 bases. The CDR3 has 13 residues. CDR1 is LNHDA, CDR2 SQIVND, per germline (reference sequence). This CDR3 reads CASSAQMNTEAFF. The CDR3 DNA is TGTGCCAGTAGTGCACAGATGAACACTGAAGCTTTCTTT. Variable domain in full (rest from reference TRBV19 and TRBJ1-1): DGGITQSPKYLFRKEGQNVTLSCEQNLNHDAMYWYRQDPGQGLRLIYYSQIVNDFQKGDIAEGYSVSREKKESFPLTVTSAQKNPTAFYLCASSAQMNTEAFFGQGTRLTVV.

The chain combines TRBV7-9 with TRBJ2-3; a weak D match, TRBD2 (6 bases). Germline CDR1 is SEHNR and CDR2 is FQNEAQ (reference sequence). The CDR3 length is 14 residues. The V end lost 8 bases, the J end lost 2 bases, and 14 bases lay between the germline ends. This CDR3 is CASGGTGPTDTQYF. DNA for the CDR3: TGTGCCAGCGGGGGGACGGGCCCCACAGATACGCAGTATTTT.

This chain uses TRBV30 with TRBJ1-1; 8 positions agree with TRBD1. This CDR3 contains 15 residues. CDR1 is GTSNPN and CDR2 is SVGIG in the germline V gene (reference sequence). The V gene end was trimmed by 5 bases and the J gene end by 0 bases; junction bases not matched to a gene: 8. CDR3 sequence (DNA): TGTGCCTGGGGGACAGGCGGTTTCATGAACACTGAAGCTTTCTTT. Protein product: CAWGTGGFMNTEAFF.

The chain combines TRBV30 with TRBJ2-1, with D maybe TRBD2 (5 bases). Germline loops: CDR1 GTSNPN, CDR2 SVGIG (reference sequence). The CDR3 extends over 12 amino acids. Between the trimmed V and J ends, which lost 0 bases and 7 bases, there was a span of 7 bases. The CDR3 here is CAWSVRENEQFF. The CDR3 DNA reads TGTGCCTGGAGTGTACGGGAAAATGAGCAGTTCTTC.

J is TRBJ1-4 and V is TRBV28, with D perhaps TRBD1 (5 bases). The length of the CDR3 is 14 residues. V was clipped by 5 bases and J by 9 bases, with 16 bases between them. CDR1 and CDR2 (germline): MDHEN, SYDVKM. The CDR3 DNA reads TGTGCCAGCAGTCCTCCGGGAGGGGTGCAAAAACTGTTTTTT. Its translation is CASSPPGGVQKLFF.

The chain is built from TRBV15 and TRBJ1-2; D perhaps matches TRBD1 (5 bases). V was trimmed by 3 bases and J by 3 bases, leaving 11 bases between them. This CDR3 contains 14 residues. Germline V CDR1 and CDR2: LNHNV, YYDKDF (reference sequence). CDR3 loop: CATSRRGRDYGYTF. In DNA form, the CDR3 reads TGTGCCACCAGCAGGCGGGGGAGGGACTATGGCTACACCTTC.

Here the CDR3 DNA reads TGTGCCAGCAGCTTTCAGGCTAGCGGGAGCTACGAGCAGTACTTC. Protein product: CASSFQASGSYEQYF. The chain employs TRBV11-1 and TRBJ2-7, with 10 bases fitting TRBD2. The CDR3 contains 15 residues. V shed 3 bases and J 3 bases; nucleotides not matched to a gene: 5. Germline V CDR1 and CDR2: SGHAT, FQDESV (reference sequence).

The CDR3 here is CASSVAPGASQETQYF. In nucleotides, the CDR3 is TGTGCCAGCAGCGTAGCCCCAGGGGCCAGTCAAGAGACCCAGTACTTC. The chain employs TRBV9 and TRBJ2-5; perhaps TRBD1 as D (6 bases). The V end lost 0 bases, the J end lost 2 bases, and 14 bases lay between the germline ends. CDR1 is SGDLS and CDR2 is YYNGEE in the germline V gene. The CDR3 has 16 residues. The whole variable domain, filled in from reference TRBV9 and TRBJ2-5, reads DSGVTQTPKHLITATGQRVTLRCSPRSGDLSVYWYQQSLDQGLQFLIQYYNGEERAKGNILERFSAQQFPDLHSELNLSSLELGDSALYFCASSVAPGASQETQYFGPGTRLLVL.

V usage is TRBV29-1 and J usage is TRBJ1-5; TRBD1 aligns across 8 bases. This CDR3 spans 15 amino acids. Germline trimming cut 6 bases from V and 0 bases from J; bases unmatched to any gene: 7. Germline V gives CDR1 SQVTM, CDR2 ANQGSEA. The CDR3 DNA sequence: TGCAGCGTCGCACAGGGGGTGGATAGCAATCAGCCCCAGCATTTT. It yields the protein CSVAQGVDSNQPQHF.

V is TRBV6-5 and J is TRBJ2-7; the D gene is possibly TRBD1 (5 bases). This CDR3 is 15 amino acids long. From germline, CDR1 is MNHEY and CDR2 SVGAGI. V lost 5 bases and J 4 bases, leaving 18 bases between the germline ends. This CDR3 reads CASSHDSFGGYEQYF. The CDR3, as DNA: TGTGCCAGCAGTCATGACAGTTTTGGTGGGTACGAGCAGTACTTC.

The chain has TRBV14 and TRBJ2-7, with D possibly matching TRBD2 (5 bases). Between the trimmed V and J ends, which lost 1 base and 3 bases, there was a span of 22 bases. CDR1 SGHDN and CDR2 FVKESK come from the germline V gene. This CDR3 is built from 18 residues. CDR3 sequence: CASSQVVGLAGINYEQYF. DNA of the CDR3: TGTGCCAGCAGCCAAGTGGTTGGGCTAGCTGGGATAAACTACGAGCAGTACTTC.

This clone was observed a few times. This chain links TRBV2 with TRBJ2-7; 8 positions match TRBD1. This CDR3 is 14 amino acids long. Germline CDR1 SNHLY, CDR2 FYNNEI. The V gene end was trimmed by 5 bases and the J gene end by 6 bases; junction bases not matched to a gene: 9. The CDR3 sequence: CASSLTGGVGEQYF. The CDR3 nucleotides are TGTGCCAGCAGTCTAACAGGGGGAGTAGGCGAGCAGTACTTC. Based on the CDR3 plus reference TRBV2 and TRBJ2-7, the full variable domain is EPEVTQTPSHQVTQMGQEVILRCVPISNHLYFYWYRQILGQKVEFLVSFYNNEISEKSEIFDDQFSVERPDGSNFTLKIRSTKLEDSAMYFCASSLTGGVGEQYFGPGTRLTVT.

The V gene is TRBV18, the J gene TRBJ2-7; D possibly corresponds to TRBD1 (5 bases). Germline CDR1 KGHSH, CDR2 LQKENI. This CDR3 contains 15 residues. Between the trimmed V and J ends, which lost 2 bases and 2 bases, there was a span of 13 bases. CDR3 nucleotide sequence: TGTGCCAGCTCACCAGCAGGGATAAGAACCTACGAGCAGTACTTC. Protein: CASSPAGIRTYEQYF.

The chain recombines TRBV6-5 with TRBJ2-7, with 8 bases fitting TRBD2. The CDR3 runs 13 residues. Germline-derived CDR1 and CDR2 are MNHEY and SVGAGI. V lost 7 bases and J lost 2; bases outside the gene matches: 4. The CDR3 loop reads CASTRGGPYEQYF. The CDR3 DNA follows: TGTGCCAGCACGCGCGGGGGGCCCTACGAGCAGTACTTC.

This clone has ten or more counts. This chain uses TRBV2 with TRBJ2-2; TRBD1 might be the D (6 bases). This CDR3 comprises 14 residues. Trimming left V 2 bases short and J 5 bases short, with 9 bases between. Per the germline V gene, CDR1 is SNHLY and CDR2 is FYNNEI. The CDR3 DNA reads TGTGCCAGCAGTGAACAGGGGCCGACCGGGGAGCTGTTTTTT. This gives the protein CASSEQGPTGELFF. The full variable domain, completed using reference TRBV2 and TRBJ2-2, is EPEVTQTPSHQVTQMGQEVILRCVPISNHLYFYWYRQILGQKVEFLVSFYNNEISEKSEIFDDQFSVERPDGSNFTLKIRSTKLEDSAMYFCASSEQGPTGELFFGEGSRLTVL.

This clone was recorded many times. The V call is TRBV12-2, the J call TRBJ2-1; TRBD2 is the table's D call and was not checked against the DNA. TRBV12-2 is a listed pseudogene. This CDR3 is built from 20 residues. The CDR3 region is CASRSIRTSGRYPRSNEQFF. Written as DNA, the CDR3 is TGTGCAAGTCGCTCGATACGGACTAGCGGGAGATACCCACGTTCCAATGAGCAGTTCTTC.

About this clone: Other nucleotide sequences from this sample produce the same CDR3. The chain employs TRBV9 and TRBJ2-7; weak D call: TRBD1 (5 bases). The CDR3 is made up of 15 amino acids. V was cut by 0 bases and J by 4 bases, with 14 bases left in between. Germline V gives CDR1 SGDLS, CDR2 YYNGEE. The chain's CDR3 is CASSVEGLAGYEQYF. The CDR3 DNA is TGTGCCAGCAGCGTAGAGGGGTTGGCTGGTTACGAGCAGTACTTC.

The chain carries TRBV30 and TRBJ2-3, with a tentative D call TRBD1 (6 bases). Germline V lookup: CDR1 GTSNPN, CDR2 SVGIG (reference sequence). The CDR3 consists of 15 residues. CDR3 DNA: TGTGCTGGAACCTCCGGACAGATCAGCACAGATACGCAGTATTTT. Protein sequence: CAGTSGQISTDTQYF.

This sequence joins TRBV27 and TRBJ2-3; D gene uncertain. The CDR3 is 13 residues long. CDR1 MNHEY and CDR2 SMNVEV come from the germline V gene (reference sequence). V lost 4 bases and J lost 0, with 5 bases in between. The CDR3 reads CASSWASTDTQYF. CDR3 in DNA: TGTGCCAGCAGTTGGGCTAGCACAGATACGCAGTATTTT.

CDR3 loop: CASRANGGEGTQYF. For the CDR3, the DNA is TGTGCCAGCAGGGCTAACGGGGGGGAAGGGACCCAGTACTTC. The V gene is TRBV6-6, the J gene TRBJ2-5; 8 nucleotides align to TRBD2. CDR1 is MNHNY and CDR2 is SVGAGI in the germline V gene (reference sequence). The CDR3 sequence is 14 residues long. V dropped 6 bases and J dropped 7; count of bases not matched to a gene: 10.

The chain has TRBV27 and TRBJ2-3; 8 bases line up with TRBD2. CDR1 is MNHEY, CDR2 SMNVEV, per germline (reference sequence). The CDR3 has 16 amino acids. CDR3 amino acids: CASRPTRSGRADTQYF. CDR3 bases: TGTGCGAGTCGTCCGACCCGGAGCGGGAGAGCAGATACGCAGTATTTT.

This clone was recorded a few times. The same CDR3 can be traced to other DNA sequences in this sample. The chain uses TRBV30 and TRBJ2-5; a possible D gene is TRBD2 (5 bases). CDR3 length equals 15 residues. The V gene's germline CDR1 is GTSNPN and CDR2 SVGIG (reference sequence). The V end was cut by 0 bases, the J end by 1 base, with 12 bases between. The CDR3 spells CAWSVRGSAQETQYF. CDR3 DNA: TGTGCCTGGAGTGTACGAGGGAGTGCCCAAGAGACCCAGTACTTC. Full variable domain (remainder filled in from reference TRBV30 and TRBJ2-5): SQTIHQWPATLVQPVGSPLSLECTVEGTSNPNLYWYRQAAGRGLQLLFYSVGIGQISSEVPQNLSASRPQDRQFILSSKKLLLSDSGFYLCAWSVRGSAQETQYFGPGTRLLVL.

This chain joins TRBV25-1 and TRBJ1-2; TRBD1 aligns across 9 bases. In germline, CDR1 is MGHDK, CDR2 SYGVNS. The CDR3 has 15 amino acids. The junction had 8 bases not matched to a gene; V was cut back by 3 bases and J by 6 bases. DNA for the CDR3: TGTGCCAGCAGTGAGCGCACCGGGACAGGGAATGGCTACACCTTC. Translated, it gives CASSERTGTGNGYTF.

J is TRBJ2-7 and V is TRBV5-4; possibly TRBD1 for D (6 bases). CDR3 length: 12 residues. Germline CDR1 reads SGHNT; CDR2 reads YYREEE (reference sequence). V lost 4 bases and J lost 9, with 14 bases in between. Written as DNA, the CDR3 is TGTGCCAGCAGCCTTGGACAGACGGGGCAGTACTTC. Encoded protein: CASSLGQTGQYF.

This rearrangement joins TRBV5-1 to TRBJ1-2; tentative D call: TRBD1 (6 bases). V lost 4 bases, J lost 2 bases, and 12 bases lay in between. Germline CDR1 is SGHRS and CDR2 is YFSETQ. CDR3 length: 14 residues. CDR3 DNA sequence: TGCGCCAGCAGCGTGAGTGGGGGCAACTATGGCTACACCTTC. It yields the protein CASSVSGGNYGYTF. The whole variable domain, remainder taken from reference TRBV5-1 and TRBJ1-2, is KAGVTQTPRYLIKTRGQQVTLSCSPISGHRSVSWYQQTPGQGLQFLFEYFSETQRNKGNFPGRFSGRQFSNSRSEMNVSTLELGDSALYLCASSVSGGNYGYTFGSGTRLTVV.

The rearrangement uses TRBV20-1 and TRBJ2-1; TRBD1 matches at 7 bases. The CDR3 contains 11 residues. V shed 5 bases, J shed 8 bases, and the junction held 3 bases outside the gene matches. CDR1 and CDR2 from the germline V gene are DFQATT and SNEGSKA (reference sequence). CDR3 loop: CSAPQGDEQFF. The CDR3 DNA is TGCAGTGCTCCCCAGGGGGATGAGCAGTTCTTC.

About this clone: This CDR3 is also generated by other DNA sequences in the sample. The chain links TRBV4-2 to TRBJ2-7, with 12 positions matching TRBD2. Unmatched junction bases numbered 0, after V lost 3 bases and J lost 0 bases. From germline, CDR1 is LGHNA and CDR2 YNFKEQ. The CDR3 sequence is 15 residues long. The CDR3 coding sequence is TGTGCCAGCAGCCAGGGACTAGCGGGCTCCTACGAGCAGTACTTC. Translation gives CASSQGLAGSYEQYF.